This is a list of T cell receptor beta chains from one sample in a study of cytomegalovirus exposure and HLA in healthy donors. Sequencing was performed with immunoSEQ multiplex PCR; in TCRdb, only in-frame clones are kept and a portion is missing. The sample lists around 150,000 clones; approximately 80% were seen once. The material sequenced was PBMCs. Receptors were obtained from a man aged 40-50 years in good health and CMV-seronegative. The conserved cysteine and the conserved F or W are not part of the CDR3 here.

v_gene: TRBV7-9
j_gene: TRBJ1-3
CDR3aa: ARFFWLGNTIY

v_gene: TRBV28
j_gene: TRBJ1-3
CDR3aa: ASSLSRQGTGNTIY

v_gene: TRBV5-1
j_gene: TRBJ2-2
CDR3aa: ASCPGSGGPGELF

v_gene: TRBV12-5
j_gene: TRBJ2-1
CDR3aa: ASVTRRDRENNEQF

v_gene: TRBV6-5
j_gene: TRBJ2-7
CDR3aa: ASSYSQGSTYEQY

v_gene: TRBV18
j_gene: TRBJ1-1
CDR3aa: ASSPGLGSEAF

v_gene: TRBV13
j_gene: TRBJ2-7
CDR3aa: ASSPTAGQGYEQY

v_gene: TRBV5-6
j_gene: TRBJ2-3
CDR3aa: ASSLEVQGADTQY

v_gene: TRBV10-3
j_gene: TRBJ1-3
CDR3aa: AISPQTGSGNTIY

v_gene: TRBV27
j_gene: TRBJ2-1
CDR3aa: ASSPTRDRGLNEQF

v_gene: TRBV5-6
j_gene: TRBJ1-1
CDR3aa: ASSKDSFTEAF

v_gene: TRBV29-1
j_gene: TRBJ1-2
CDR3aa: SIRTGVDYT

v_gene: TRBV18
j_gene: TRBJ2-5
CDR3aa: ASSPRTGNKETQY

v_gene: TRBV6-5
j_gene: TRBJ1-2
CDR3aa: ASGERVRVGGYT

v_gene: TRBV5-1
j_gene: TRBJ2-1
CDR3aa: ASSFLPSGGGYEQF

v_gene: TRBV29-1
j_gene: TRBJ2-5
CDR3aa: SVVPRGNLDQY

v_gene: TRBV7-2
j_gene: TRBJ2-1
CDR3aa: ASSKDRGYNEQF

v_gene: TRBV19
j_gene: TRBJ1-1
CDR3aa: ASSSHRGRAEAF

v_gene: TRBV9
j_gene: TRBJ2-1
CDR3aa: ASSVAGGLYNEQF

v_gene: TRBV29-1
j_gene: TRBJ2-4
CDR3aa: SAIGGEKNIQY

v_gene: TRBV10-2
j_gene: TRBJ2-7
CDR3aa: ASSEKPSPGEQY

v_gene: TRBV6-5
j_gene: TRBJ1-1
CDR3aa: ASSTYMNTEAF

v_gene: TRBV4-2
j_gene: TRBJ2-2
CDR3aa: ASSQDASLAGVFTGELF

v_gene: TRBV5-1
j_gene: TRBJ2-1
CDR3aa: ASTLTGGMNEQF

v_gene: TRBV7-6
j_gene: TRBJ1-6
CDR3aa: ASSTLAGRSPLH

v_gene: TRBV5-6
j_gene: TRBJ2-3
CDR3aa: ASGTGEATDTQY

v_gene: TRBV2
j_gene: TRBJ2-7
CDR3aa: ASSPGGSAYEQY

v_gene: TRBV2
j_gene: TRBJ2-5
CDR3aa: ASRSGGGETQY

v_gene: TRBV30
j_gene: TRBJ1-5
CDR3aa: AWSALEGGSQPQH

v_gene: TRBV7-9
j_gene: TRBJ1-1
CDR3aa: ASSPARGQGDTEAF

v_gene: TRBV6-5
j_gene: TRBJ1-4
CDR3aa: ASKSPGNGEKLF

v_gene: TRBV28
j_gene: TRBJ1-2
CDR3aa: ASLRGEFGYT

v_gene: TRBV6-5
j_gene: TRBJ1-5
CDR3aa: ASSSRDSNQPQH

v_gene: TRBV27
j_gene: TRBJ1-2
CDR3aa: ASSLAPLDRDRYGYT

v_gene: TRBV5-1
j_gene: TRBJ2-5
CDR3aa: ASGRAGSQETQY

v_gene: TRBV7-2
j_gene: TRBJ1-6
CDR3aa: ASSPTRQGRNSPLH

v_gene: TRBV10-1
j_gene: TRBJ2-7
CDR3aa: ASSEFPGQPLYEQY

v_gene: TRBV30
j_gene: TRBJ2-3
CDR3aa: AWSVGNRLAGGSDTQY

v_gene: TRBV7-2
j_gene: TRBJ2-1
CDR3aa: ASSPSGSSYNEQF

v_gene: TRBV15
j_gene: TRBJ2-2
CDR3aa: ATSTPPAGGFTGELF

v_gene: TRBV28
j_gene: TRBJ2-1
CDR3aa: ASSPLGQGNEQF

v_gene: TRBV5-1
j_gene: TRBJ2-3
CDR3aa: ASSLYQGADTQY

v_gene: TRBV28
j_gene: TRBJ1-4
CDR3aa: ASSLVGRVNEKLF

v_gene: TRBV5-4
j_gene: TRBJ1-2
CDR3aa: ASRDSGGFPNYGYT

v_gene: TRBV9
j_gene: TRBJ1-2
CDR3aa: ASSLGTGGDYGYT

v_gene: TRBV5-8
j_gene: TRBJ1-2
CDR3aa: ASTHRGDYGYT

v_gene: TRBV27
j_gene: TRBJ2-7
CDR3aa: ASSLKTGFTYEQY

v_gene: TRBV7-9
j_gene: TRBJ2-5
CDR3aa: ASSLGQAGGRWETQY

v_gene: TRBV18
j_gene: TRBJ2-7
CDR3aa: ASSLVNQGGTYEQY

v_gene: TRBV6-5
j_gene: TRBJ2-7
CDR3aa: ASSYGGGPREQY

v_gene: TRBV7-7
j_gene: TRBJ1-3
CDR3aa: ASSPGTGGGNTIY

v_gene: TRBV7-8
j_gene: TRBJ1-4
CDR3aa: ASSVRQGLGEKLF

v_gene: TRBV7-6
j_gene: TRBJ2-3
CDR3aa: ASSFENLAGETDTQY

v_gene: TRBV5-1
j_gene: TRBJ2-6
CDR3aa: ASSYYRDTNANVLT